This T cell receptor beta chain was sequenced during a study of blood T cell repertoires in COVID-19. The CDR3 extends over 16 amino acids. CDR1 is SGDLS, CDR2 YYNGEE, per germline. The ends were cut back, 0 bases at V and 1 base at J, with 14 bases in the middle. Per the authors' pipeline: Reference gene primer amplification yielded estimated nucleated cell counts. Method: immunoSEQ multiplex PCR; TCRdb's copy keeps in-frame clones and lacks some. The V and J calls and clone size are taken from that table; D and trimming were inferred from the DNA. The sample lists some 70,000 clones; over 70% were seen once.

Material: peripheral blood. The source of this sequence is a middle-aged man with active COVID-19. This sequence joins TRBV9 and TRBJ2-7; no clear D gene. CDR3 residues: CASSVGSDSSSYEQYF. The CDR3 DNA follows: TGTGCCAGCAGCGTAGGGAGCGACTCCTCTTCCTACGAGCAGTACTTC. Filled out from reference TRBV9 and TRBJ2-7, the complete variable domain reads DSGVTQTPKHLITATGQRVTLRCSPRSGDLSVYWYQQSLDQGLQFLIQYYNGEERAKGNILERFSAQQFPDLHSELNLSSLELGDSALYFCASSVGSDSSSYEQYFGPGTRLTVT.